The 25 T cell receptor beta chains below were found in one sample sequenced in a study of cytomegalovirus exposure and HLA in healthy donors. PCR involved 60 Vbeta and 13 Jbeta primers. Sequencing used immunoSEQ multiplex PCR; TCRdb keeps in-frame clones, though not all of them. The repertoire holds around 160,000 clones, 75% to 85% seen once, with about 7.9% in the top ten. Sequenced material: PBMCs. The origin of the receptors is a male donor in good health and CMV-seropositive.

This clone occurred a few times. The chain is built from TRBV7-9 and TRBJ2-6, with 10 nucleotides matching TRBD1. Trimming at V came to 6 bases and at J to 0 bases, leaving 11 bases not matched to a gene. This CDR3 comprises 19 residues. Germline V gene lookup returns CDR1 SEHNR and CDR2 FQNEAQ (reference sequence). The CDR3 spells CASSLPNGTGDSGANVLTF. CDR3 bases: TGTGCCAGCAGTCTCCCCAATGGGACAGGGGACTCTGGGGCCAACGTCCTGACTTTC.

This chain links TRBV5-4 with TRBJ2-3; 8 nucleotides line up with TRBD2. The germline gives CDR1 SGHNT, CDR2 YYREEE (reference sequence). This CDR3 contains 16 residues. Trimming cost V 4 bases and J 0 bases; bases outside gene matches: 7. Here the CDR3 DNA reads TGTGCCAGCAGCACCGAGGGCGGGGGGAGCACAGATACGCAGTATTTT. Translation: CASSTEGGGSTDTQYF. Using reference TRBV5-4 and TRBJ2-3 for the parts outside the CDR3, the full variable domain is ETGVTQSPTHLIKTRGQQVTLRCSSQSGHNTVSWYQQALGQGPQFIFQYYREEENGRGNFPPRFSGLQFPNYSSELNVNALELDDSALYLCASSTEGGGSTDTQYFGPGTRLTVL.

In DNA form, the CDR3 reads TGTGCCATCTCCCCGGGTGGAGGATACAATGAGCAGTTCTTC. As protein: CAISPGGGYNEQFF. The V and J genes are TRBV10-3 and TRBJ2-1; D perhaps matches TRBD2 (5 bases). This CDR3 contains 14 residues. CDR1 is ENHRY and CDR2 is SYGVKD in the germline V gene. Trimming took off 8 bases at V and 4 bases at J, with 15 bases between the two ends.

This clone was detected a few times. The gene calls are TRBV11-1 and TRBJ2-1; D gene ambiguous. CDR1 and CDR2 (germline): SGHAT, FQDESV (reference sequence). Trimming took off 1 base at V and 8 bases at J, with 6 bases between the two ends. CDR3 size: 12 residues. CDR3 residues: CASSLGADEQFF. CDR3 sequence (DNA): TGTGCCAGCAGCTTAGGCGCCGATGAGCAGTTCTTC.

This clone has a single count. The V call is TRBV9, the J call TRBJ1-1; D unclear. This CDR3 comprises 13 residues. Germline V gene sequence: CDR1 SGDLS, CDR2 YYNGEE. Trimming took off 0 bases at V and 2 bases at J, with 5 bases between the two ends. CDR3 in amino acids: CASSVDINTEAFF. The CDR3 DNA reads TGTGCCAGCAGCGTAGACATAAACACTGAAGCTTTCTTT.

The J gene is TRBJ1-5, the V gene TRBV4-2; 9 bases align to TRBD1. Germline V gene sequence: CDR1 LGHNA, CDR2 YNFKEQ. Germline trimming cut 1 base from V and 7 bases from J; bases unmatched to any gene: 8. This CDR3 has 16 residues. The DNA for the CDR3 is TGTGCCAGCAGCCAAGTGACGGGACAGGGTGGCCAGCCCCAGCATTTT. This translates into CASSQVTGQGGQPQHF.

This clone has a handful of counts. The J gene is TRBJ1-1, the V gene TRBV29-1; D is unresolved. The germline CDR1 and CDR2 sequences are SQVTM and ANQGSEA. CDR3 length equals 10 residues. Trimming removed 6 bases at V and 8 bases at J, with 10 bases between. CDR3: CSVEGGEAFF. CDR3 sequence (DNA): TGCAGCGTCGAGGGTGGGGAAGCTTTCTTT.

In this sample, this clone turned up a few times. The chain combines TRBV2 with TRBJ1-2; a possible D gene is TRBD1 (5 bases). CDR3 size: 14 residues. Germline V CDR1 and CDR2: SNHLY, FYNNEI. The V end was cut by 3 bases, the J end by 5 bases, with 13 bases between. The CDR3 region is CASSEWQGGYGYTF. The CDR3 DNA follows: TGTGCCAGCAGTGAGTGGCAGGGAGGATATGGCTACACCTTC.

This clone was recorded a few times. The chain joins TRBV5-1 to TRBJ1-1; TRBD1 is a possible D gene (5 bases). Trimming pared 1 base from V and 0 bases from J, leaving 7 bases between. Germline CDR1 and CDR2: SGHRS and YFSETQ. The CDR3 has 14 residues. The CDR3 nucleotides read TGCGCCAGCAGCTTGAAGGGGATGAACACTGAAGCTTTCTTT. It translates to CASSLKGMNTEAFF.

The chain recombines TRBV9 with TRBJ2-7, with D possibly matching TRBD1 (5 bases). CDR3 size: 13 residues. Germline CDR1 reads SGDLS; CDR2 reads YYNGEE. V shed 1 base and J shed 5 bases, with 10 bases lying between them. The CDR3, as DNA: TGTGCCAGCAGCGTATCCAGGGCTGACGAGCAGTACTTC. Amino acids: CASSVSRADEQYF.

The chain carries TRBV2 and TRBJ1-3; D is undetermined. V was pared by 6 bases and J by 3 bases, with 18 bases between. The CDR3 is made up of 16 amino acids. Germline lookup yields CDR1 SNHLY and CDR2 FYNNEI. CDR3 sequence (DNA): TGTGCCAGCAGGGATAATTCGGGGTGGCTTGGAAACACCATATATTTT. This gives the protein CASRDNSGWLGNTIYF.

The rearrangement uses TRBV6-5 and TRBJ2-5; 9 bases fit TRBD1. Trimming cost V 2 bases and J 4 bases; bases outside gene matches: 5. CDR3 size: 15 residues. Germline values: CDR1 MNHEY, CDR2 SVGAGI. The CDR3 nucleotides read TGTGCCAGCAGTTACGGGGGGACAGGGAGAGAGACCCAGTACTTC. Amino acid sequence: CASSYGGTGRETQYF.

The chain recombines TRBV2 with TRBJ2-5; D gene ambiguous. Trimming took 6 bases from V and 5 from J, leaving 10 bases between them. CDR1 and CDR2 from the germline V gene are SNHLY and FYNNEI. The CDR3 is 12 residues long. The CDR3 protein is CASSVASETQYF. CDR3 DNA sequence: TGTGCCAGCAGCGTCGCTAGTGAGACCCAGTACTTC.

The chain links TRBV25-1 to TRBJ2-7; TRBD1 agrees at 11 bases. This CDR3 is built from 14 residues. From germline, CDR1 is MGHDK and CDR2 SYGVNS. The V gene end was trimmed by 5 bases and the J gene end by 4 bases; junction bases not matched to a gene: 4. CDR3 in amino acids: CASSMGQGVYEQYF. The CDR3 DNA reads TGTGCCAGCAGTATGGGACAGGGGGTATACGAGCAGTACTTC.

In nucleotides, the CDR3 is TGTGCCAGTAGATGGGCAGGGGCGAGCGATCAGCCCCAGCATTTT. Translation: CASRWAGASDQPQHF. The J gene is TRBJ1-5, the V gene TRBV19; maybe TRBD1 (6 bases). This CDR3 region has 15 residues. Germline CDR1 reads LNHDA; CDR2 reads SQIVND (reference sequence). Trimming took off 6 bases at V and 5 bases at J, with 17 bases between the two ends.

The CDR3, as DNA: TGTGCCAGCAGCTTGCCCGGGACAGTGGACGAGACCCAGTACTTC. This translates into CASSLPGTVDETQYF. The rearrangement joins TRBV5-6 to TRBJ2-5; 7 nucleotides align to TRBD1. The CDR3 extends over 15 amino acids. Germline CDR1 and CDR2: SGHDT and YYEEEE. V shed 1 base, J shed 5 bases, and the junction held 8 bases outside the gene matches.

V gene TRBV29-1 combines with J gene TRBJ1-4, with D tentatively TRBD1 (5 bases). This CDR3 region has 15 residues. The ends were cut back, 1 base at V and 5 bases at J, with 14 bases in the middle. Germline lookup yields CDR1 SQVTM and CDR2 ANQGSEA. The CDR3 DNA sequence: TGCAGCGTTGAAGGGTCGGAGCAGGGAAATGAAAAACTGTTTTTT. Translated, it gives CSVEGSEQGNEKLFF.

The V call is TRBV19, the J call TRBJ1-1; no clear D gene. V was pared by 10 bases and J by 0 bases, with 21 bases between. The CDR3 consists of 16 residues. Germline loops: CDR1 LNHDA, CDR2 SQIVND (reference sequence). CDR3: CATATQSQALNTEAFF. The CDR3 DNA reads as TGTGCCACCGCGACCCAATCTCAGGCCTTGAACACTGAAGCTTTCTTT. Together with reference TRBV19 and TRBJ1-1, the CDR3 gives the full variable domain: DGGITQSPKYLFRKEGQNVTLSCEQNLNHDAMYWYRQDPGQGLRLIYYSQIVNDFQKGDIAEGYSVSREKKESFPLTVTSAQKNPTAFYLCATATQSQALNTEAFFGQGTRLTVV.

The CDR3 DNA is TGCAGCGTGGCTCAGGGGCAAGGCAATCAGCCCCAGCATTTT. It encodes CSVAQGQGNQPQHF. V gene TRBV29-1 combines with J gene TRBJ1-5; maybe TRBD1 (6 bases). Germline CDR1 and CDR2: SQVTM and ANQGSEA. The CDR3 is 14 residues long. Deletions cut 6 bases from V and 2 bases from J, with 14 bases between.

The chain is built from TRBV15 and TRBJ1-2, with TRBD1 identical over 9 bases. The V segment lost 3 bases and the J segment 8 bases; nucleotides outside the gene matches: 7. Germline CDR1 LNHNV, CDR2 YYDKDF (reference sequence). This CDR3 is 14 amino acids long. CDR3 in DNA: TGTGCCACCAGCAGGGAACAGGGGGCGCGCGGCTACACCTTC. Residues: CATSREQGARGYTF.

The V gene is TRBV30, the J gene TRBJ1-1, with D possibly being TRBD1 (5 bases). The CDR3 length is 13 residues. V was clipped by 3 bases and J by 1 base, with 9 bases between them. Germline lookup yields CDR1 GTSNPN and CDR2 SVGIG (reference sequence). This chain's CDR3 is CAWRFGQNTEAFF. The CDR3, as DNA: TGTGCCTGGAGGTTCGGACAGAACACTGAAGCTTTCTTT.

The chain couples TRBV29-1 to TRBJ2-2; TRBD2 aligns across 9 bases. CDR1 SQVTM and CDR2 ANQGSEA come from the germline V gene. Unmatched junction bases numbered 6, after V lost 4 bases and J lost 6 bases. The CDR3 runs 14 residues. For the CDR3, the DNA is TGCAGCGTTGTTAGCGGGGGTTCCGCCGGGGAGCTGTTTTTT. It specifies CSVVSGGSAGELFF.

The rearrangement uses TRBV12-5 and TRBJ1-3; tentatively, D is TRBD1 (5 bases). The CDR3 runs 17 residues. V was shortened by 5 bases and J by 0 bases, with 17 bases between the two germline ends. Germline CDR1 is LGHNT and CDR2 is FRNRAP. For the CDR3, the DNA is TGTGCTAGTGGTCAGACGCGGGGCTCCGTCTCTGGAAACACCATATATTTT. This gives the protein CASGQTRGSVSGNTIYF.

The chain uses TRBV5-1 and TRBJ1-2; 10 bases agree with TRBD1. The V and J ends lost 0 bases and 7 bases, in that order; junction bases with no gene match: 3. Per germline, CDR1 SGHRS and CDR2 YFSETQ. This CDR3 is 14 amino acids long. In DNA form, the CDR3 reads TGCGCCAGCAGCTTGGTGACAGGGGGCTTTGGCTACACCTTC. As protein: CASSLVTGGFGYTF.

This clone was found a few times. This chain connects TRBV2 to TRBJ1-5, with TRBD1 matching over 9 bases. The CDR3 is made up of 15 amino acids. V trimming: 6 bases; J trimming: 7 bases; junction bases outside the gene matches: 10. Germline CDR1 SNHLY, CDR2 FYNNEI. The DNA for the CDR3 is TGTGCCAGCAGGGGTACAGGGGGCTCCGAACAGCCCCAGCATTTT. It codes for CASRGTGGSEQPQHF.